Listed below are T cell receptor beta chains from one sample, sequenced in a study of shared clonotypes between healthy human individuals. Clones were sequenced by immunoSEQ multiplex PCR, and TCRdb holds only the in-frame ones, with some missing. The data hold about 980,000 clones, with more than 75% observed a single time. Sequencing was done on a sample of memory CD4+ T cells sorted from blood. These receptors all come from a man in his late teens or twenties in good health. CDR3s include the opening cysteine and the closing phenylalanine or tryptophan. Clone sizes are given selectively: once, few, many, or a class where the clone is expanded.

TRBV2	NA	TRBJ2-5	CASTRGTSGNTQYF
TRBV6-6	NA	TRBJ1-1	CASRRKTEAFF
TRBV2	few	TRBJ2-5	CASSRIQETQYF
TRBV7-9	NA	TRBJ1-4	CASSPLPGQSNEKLFF
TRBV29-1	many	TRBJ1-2	CSTKNDAIGYGYTF
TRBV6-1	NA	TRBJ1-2	CASSEPGGFSNTF
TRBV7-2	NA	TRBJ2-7	CASSAEAGAYEQYF
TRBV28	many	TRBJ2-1	CASSHNRGFGVYNEQFF
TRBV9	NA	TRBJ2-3	CASSPRGDTQYF
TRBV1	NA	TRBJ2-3	CTSSQVVAPSTDTQYF
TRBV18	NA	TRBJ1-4	CASSPDGGEKLFF
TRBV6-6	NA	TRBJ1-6	CASSYRDRDPSPLHF
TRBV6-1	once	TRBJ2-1	CASSERSGRAPEQFF
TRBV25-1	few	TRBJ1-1	CASSGSGGMNTEAFF
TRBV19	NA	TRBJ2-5	CASWAGRWGETQYF
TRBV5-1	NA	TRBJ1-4	CASMTGTGGILFF
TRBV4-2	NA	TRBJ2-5	CASSQPGLEETQYF
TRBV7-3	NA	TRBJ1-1	CASSLTPQVTEAFF
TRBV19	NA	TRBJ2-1	CASSMSTPTHNEQFF
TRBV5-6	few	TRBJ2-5	CASSREKTQYF
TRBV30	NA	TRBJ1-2	CAWTLIPTGTGYTF
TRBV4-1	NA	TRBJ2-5	CASTQEGGSGKKTQYF
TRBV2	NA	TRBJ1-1	CASSFLGTEAFF
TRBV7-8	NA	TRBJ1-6	CATRSSYNSPLHF
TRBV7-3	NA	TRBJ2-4	CASGPGDKNIQYF
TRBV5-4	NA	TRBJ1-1	CASIPDRANTEAFF
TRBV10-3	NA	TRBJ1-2	CAISEPTGVEGGYTF
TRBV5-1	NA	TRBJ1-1	CASSLRGSGSSTEAFF
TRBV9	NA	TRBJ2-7	CASSVGGTADEQYF
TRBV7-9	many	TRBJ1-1	CASSLGQGLMSEAFF
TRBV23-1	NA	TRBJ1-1	CATVGTGFTF
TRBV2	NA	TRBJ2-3	CASGWTSTDTQYF
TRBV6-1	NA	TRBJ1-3	CASSDHGGQRNTIYF
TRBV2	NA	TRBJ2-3	CASSSLAGGTDTQYF
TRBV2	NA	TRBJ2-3	CASREQGHTQYF
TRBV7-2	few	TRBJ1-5	CASSLRGEQPQHF